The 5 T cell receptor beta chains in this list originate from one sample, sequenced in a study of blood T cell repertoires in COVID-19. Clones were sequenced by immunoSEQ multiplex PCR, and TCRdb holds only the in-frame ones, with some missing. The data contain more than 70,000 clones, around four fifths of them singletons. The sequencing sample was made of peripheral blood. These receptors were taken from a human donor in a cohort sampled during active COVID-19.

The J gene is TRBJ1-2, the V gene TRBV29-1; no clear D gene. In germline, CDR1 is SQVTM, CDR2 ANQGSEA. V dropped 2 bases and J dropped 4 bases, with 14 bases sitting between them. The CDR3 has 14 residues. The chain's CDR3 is CSVEPHLSGYGYTF. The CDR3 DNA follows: TGCAGCGTTGAACCACACCTGTCGGGCTATGGCTACACCTTC.

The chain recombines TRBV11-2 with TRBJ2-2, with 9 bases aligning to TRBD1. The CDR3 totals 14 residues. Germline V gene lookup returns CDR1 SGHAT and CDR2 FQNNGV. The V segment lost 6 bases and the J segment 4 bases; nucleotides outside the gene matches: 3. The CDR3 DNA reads TGTGCCAGCAGACCGACAGGGGGCACCGGGGAGCTGTTTTTT. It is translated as CASRPTGGTGELFF.

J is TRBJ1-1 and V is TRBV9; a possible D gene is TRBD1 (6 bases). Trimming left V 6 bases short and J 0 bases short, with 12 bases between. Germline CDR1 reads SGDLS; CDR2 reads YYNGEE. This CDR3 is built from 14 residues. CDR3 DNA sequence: TGTGCCAGCACCCAGGGGCCCATGAACACTGAAGCTTTCTTT. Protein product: CASTQGPMNTEAFF. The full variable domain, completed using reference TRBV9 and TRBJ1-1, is DSGVTQTPKHLITATGQRVTLRCSPRSGDLSVYWYQQSLDQGLQFLIQYYNGEERAKGNILERFSAQQFPDLHSELNLSSLELGDSALYFCASTQGPMNTEAFFGQGTRLTVV.

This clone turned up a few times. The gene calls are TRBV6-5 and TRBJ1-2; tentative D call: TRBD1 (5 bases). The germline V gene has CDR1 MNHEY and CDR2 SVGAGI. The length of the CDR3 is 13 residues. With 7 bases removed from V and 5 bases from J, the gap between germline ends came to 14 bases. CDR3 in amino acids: CASKDGHEYGYTF. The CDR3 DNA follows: TGTGCCAGCAAGGACGGACACGAATATGGCTACACCTTC.

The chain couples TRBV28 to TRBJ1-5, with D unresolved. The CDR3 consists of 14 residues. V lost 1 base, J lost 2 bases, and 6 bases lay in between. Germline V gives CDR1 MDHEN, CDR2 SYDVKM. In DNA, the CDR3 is TGTGCCAGCAGTTTATTCGGTGGCAATCAGCCCCAGCATTTT. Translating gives CASSLFGGNQPQHF.